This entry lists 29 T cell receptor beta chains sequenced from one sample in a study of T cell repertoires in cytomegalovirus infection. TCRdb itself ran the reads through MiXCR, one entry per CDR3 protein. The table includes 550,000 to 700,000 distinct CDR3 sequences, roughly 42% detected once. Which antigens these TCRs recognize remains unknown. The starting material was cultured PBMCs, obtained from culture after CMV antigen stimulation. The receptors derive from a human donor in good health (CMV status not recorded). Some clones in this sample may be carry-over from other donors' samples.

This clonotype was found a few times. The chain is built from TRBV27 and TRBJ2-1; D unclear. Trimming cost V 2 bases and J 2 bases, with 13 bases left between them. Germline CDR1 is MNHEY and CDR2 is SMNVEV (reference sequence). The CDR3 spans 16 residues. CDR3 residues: CASSLAHLRTYNEQFF. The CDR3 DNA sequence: TGTGCCAGCAGTTTAGCGCACCTACGAACCTACAATGAGCAGTTCTTC.

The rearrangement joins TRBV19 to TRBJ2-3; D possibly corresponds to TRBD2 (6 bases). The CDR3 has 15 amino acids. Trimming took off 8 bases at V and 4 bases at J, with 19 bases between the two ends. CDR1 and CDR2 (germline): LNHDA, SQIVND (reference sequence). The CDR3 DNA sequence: TGTGCCAGTCGGGCACCGCGGGGTGGGTCAGATACGCAGTATTTT. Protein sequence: CASRAPRGGSDTQYF. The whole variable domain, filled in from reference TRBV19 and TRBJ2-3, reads DGGITQSPKYLFRKEGQNVTLSCEQNLNHDAMYWYRQDPGQGLRLIYYSQIVNDFQKGDIAEGYSVSREKKESFPLTVTSAQKNPTAFYLCASRAPRGGSDTQYFGPGTRLTVL.

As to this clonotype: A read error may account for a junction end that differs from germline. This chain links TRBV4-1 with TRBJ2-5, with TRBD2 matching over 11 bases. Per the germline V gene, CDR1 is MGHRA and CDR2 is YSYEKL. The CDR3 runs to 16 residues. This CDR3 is CASSQGLAASKETQYF. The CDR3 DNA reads TGTGCCAGCAGCCAGGGACTAGCGGCCTCGAAAGAGACCCAGTACTTC.

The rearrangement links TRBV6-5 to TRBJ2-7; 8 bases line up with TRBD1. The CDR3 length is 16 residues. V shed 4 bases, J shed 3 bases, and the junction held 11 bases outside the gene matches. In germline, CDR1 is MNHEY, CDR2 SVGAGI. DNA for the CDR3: TGTGCCAGCAGTTTAGATACCAGGACAGGGTACTACGAGCAGTACTTC. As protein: CASSLDTRTGYYEQYF.

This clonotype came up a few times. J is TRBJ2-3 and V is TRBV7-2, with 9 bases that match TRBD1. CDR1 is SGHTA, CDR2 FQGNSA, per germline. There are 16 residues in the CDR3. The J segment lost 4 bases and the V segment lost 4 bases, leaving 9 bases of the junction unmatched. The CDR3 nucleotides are TGTGCCAGCAGCTCAACAGGGGGCGCTCGGGCAGATACGCAGTATTTT. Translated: CASSSTGGARADTQYF. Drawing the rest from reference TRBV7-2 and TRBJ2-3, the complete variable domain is GAGVSQSPSNKVTEKGKDVELRCDPISGHTALYWYRQSLGQGLEFLIYFQGNSAPDKSGLPSDRFSAERTGGSVSTLTIQRTQQEDSAVYLCASSSTGGARADTQYFGPGTRLTVL.

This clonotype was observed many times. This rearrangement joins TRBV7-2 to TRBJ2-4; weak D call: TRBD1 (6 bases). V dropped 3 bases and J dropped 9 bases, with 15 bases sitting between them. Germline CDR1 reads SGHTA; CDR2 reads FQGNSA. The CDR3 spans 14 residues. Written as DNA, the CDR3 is TGTGCCAGCAGCTTCTCCACAGGGATTACCATTCAGTACTTC. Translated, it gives CASSFSTGITIQYF.

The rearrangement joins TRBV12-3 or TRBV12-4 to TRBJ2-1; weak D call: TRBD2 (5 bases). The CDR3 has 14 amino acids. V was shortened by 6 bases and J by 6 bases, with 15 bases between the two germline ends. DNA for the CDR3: TGTGCCAGCAGGCTAGCTACCGGAATCAATGAGCAGTTCTTC. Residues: CASRLATGINEQFF.

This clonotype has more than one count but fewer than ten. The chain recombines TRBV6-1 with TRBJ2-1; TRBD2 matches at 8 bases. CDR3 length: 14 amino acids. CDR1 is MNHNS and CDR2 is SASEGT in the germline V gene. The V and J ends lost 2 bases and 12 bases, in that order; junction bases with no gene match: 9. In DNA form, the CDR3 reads TGTGCCAGCAGTGAACAAGATGCGGGGGGCCCGCAGTTCTTC. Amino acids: CASSEQDAGGPQFF.

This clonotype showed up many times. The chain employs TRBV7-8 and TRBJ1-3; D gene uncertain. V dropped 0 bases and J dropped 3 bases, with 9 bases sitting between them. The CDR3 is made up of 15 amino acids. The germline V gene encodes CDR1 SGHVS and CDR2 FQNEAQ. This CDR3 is CASSLAGWGGNTIYF. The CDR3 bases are TGTGCCAGCAGCTTAGCGGGTTGGGGTGGAAACACCATATATTTT.

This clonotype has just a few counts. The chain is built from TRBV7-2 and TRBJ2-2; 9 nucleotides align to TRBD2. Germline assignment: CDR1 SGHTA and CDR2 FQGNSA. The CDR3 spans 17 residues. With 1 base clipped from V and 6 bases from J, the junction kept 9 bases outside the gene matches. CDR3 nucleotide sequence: TGTGCCAGCAGCTTAGTCTCTAGCGGGATACGGTCCGGGGAGCTGTTTTTT. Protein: CASSLVSSGIRSGELFF.

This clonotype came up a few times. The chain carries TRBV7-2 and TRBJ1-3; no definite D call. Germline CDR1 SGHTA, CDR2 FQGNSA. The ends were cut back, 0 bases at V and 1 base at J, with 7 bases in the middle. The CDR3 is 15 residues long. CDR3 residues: CASSLAEVSGNTIYF. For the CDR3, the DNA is TGTGCCAGCAGCTTAGCGGAAGTATCTGGAAACACCATATATTTT.

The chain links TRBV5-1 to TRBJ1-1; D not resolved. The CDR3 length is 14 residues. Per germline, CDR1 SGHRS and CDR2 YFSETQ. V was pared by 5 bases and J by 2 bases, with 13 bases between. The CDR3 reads CASRVVSSNTEAFF. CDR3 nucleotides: TGCGCCAGCAGGGTAGTCTCCAGCAACACTGAAGCTTTCTTT.

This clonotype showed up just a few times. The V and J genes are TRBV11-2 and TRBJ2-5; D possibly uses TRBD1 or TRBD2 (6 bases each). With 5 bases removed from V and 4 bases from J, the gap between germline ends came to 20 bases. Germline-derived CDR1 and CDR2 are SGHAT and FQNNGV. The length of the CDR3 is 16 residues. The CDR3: CASSHSGALKSETQYF. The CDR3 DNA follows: TGTGCCAGCAGCCACTCGGGGGCCCTAAAGTCAGAGACCCAGTACTTC.

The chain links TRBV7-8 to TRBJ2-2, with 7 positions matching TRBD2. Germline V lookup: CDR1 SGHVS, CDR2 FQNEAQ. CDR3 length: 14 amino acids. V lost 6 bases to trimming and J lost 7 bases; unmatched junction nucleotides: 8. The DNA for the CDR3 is TGTGCCAGCAGACTGGCAGGGAGGGACGGGGAGCTGTTTTTT. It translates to CASRLAGRDGELFF.

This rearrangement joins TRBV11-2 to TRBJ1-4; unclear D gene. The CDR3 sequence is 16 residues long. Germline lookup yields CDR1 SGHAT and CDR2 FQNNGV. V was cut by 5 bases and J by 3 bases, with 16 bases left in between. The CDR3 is CASSPRPGYPNEKLFF. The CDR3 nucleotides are TGTGCCAGCAGCCCACGCCCGGGGTACCCTAATGAAAAACTGTTTTTT.

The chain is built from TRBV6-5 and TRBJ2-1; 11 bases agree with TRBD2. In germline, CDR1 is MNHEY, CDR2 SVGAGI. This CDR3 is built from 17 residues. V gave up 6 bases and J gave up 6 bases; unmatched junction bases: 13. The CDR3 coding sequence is TGTGCCAGCAGCCGCCGGGCCTTAGCGGGAGGGACCAATGAGCAGTTCTTC. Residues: CASSRRALAGGTNEQFF.

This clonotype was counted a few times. The CDR3 DNA sequence: TGTGCCAGTAGTATTTCCATGGGTATAGCCAAAAACATTCAGTACTTC. Amino acids: CASSISMGIAKNIQYF. V is TRBV19 and J is TRBJ2-4; D is undetermined. Germline V CDR1 and CDR2: LNHDA, SQIVND (reference sequence). This CDR3 is built from 16 residues. With 3 bases removed from V and 0 bases from J, the gap between germline ends came to 12 bases. Variable domain in full (rest from reference TRBV19 and TRBJ2-4): DGGITQSPKYLFRKEGQNVTLSCEQNLNHDAMYWYRQDPGQGLRLIYYSQIVNDFQKGDIAEGYSVSREKKESFPLTVTSAQKNPTAFYLCASSISMGIAKNIQYFGAGTRLSVL.

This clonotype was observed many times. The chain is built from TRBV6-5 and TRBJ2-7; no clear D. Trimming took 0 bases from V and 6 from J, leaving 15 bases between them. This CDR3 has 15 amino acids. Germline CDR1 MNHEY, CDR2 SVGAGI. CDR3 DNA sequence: TGTGCCAGCAGTTACTCTTACCATGGCGGACGCGAGCAGTACTTC. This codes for CASSYSYHGGREQYF.

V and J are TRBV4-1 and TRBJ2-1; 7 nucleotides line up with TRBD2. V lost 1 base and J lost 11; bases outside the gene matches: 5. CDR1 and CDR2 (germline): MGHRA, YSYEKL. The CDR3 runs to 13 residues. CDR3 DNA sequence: TGCGCCAGCAGCCAAGGCGGGGACTACCAGCAGTTCTTC. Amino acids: CASSQGGDYQQFF.

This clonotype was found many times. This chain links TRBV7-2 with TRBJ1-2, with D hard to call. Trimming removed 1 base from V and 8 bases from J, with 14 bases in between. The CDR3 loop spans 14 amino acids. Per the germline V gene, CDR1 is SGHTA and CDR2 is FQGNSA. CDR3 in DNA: TGTGCCAGCAGCTTAGATAGAGGGTCACGAGGCTACACCTTC. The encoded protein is CASSLDRGSRGYTF. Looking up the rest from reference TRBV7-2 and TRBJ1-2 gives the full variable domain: GAGVSQSPSNKVTEKGKDVELRCDPISGHTALYWYRQSLGQGLEFLIYFQGNSAPDKSGLPSDRFSAERTGGSVSTLTIQRTQQEDSAVYLCASSLDRGSRGYTFGSGTRLTVV.

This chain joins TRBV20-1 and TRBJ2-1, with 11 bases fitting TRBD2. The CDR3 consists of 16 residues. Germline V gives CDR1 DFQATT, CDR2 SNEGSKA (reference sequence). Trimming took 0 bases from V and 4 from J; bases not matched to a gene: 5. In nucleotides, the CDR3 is TGCAGTGCTAGAGATGACGGGACTAGCGGATACAATGAGCAGTTCTTC. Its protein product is CSARDDGTSGYNEQFF.

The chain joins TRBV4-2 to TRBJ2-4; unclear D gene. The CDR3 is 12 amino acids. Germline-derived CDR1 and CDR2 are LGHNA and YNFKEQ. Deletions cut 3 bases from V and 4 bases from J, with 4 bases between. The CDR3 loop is CASSHEKNIQYF. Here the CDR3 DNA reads TGTGCCAGCAGCCACGAAAAAAACATTCAGTACTTC.

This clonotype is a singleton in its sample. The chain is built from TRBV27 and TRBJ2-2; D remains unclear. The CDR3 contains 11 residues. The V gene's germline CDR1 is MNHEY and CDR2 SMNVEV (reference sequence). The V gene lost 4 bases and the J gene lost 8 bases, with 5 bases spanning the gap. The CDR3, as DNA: TGTGCCAGCAGTTATGTGGGGGAGCTGTTTTTT. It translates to CASSYVGELFF.

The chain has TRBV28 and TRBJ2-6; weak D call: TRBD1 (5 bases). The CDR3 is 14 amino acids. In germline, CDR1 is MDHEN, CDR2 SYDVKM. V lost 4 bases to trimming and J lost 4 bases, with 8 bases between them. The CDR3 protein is CASSSREGANVLTF. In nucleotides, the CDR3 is TGTGCCAGCAGTTCCAGGGAAGGGGCCAACGTCCTGACTTTC.

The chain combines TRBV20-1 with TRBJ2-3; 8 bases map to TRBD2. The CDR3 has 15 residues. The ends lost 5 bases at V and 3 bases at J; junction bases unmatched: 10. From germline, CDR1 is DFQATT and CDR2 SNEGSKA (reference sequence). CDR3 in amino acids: CSARRAGDSTDTQYF. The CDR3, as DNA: TGCAGTGCTCGTCGAGCGGGAGATTCGACAGATACGCAGTATTTT.

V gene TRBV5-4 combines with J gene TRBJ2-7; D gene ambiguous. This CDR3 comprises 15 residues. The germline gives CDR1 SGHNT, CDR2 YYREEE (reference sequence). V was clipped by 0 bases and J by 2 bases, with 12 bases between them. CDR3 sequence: CASSLDMLTTYEQYF. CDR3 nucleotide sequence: TGTGCCAGCAGCTTGGATATGCTTACTACCTACGAGCAGTACTTC.

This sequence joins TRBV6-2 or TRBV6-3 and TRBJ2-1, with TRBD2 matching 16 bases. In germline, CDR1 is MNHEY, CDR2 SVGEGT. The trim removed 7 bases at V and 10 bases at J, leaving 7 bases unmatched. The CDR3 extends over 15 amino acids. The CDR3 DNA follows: TGTGCCAGCAACTCGGGACTAGCGGGAGGGCTCGAGCAGTTCTTC. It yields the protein CASNSGLAGGLEQFF.

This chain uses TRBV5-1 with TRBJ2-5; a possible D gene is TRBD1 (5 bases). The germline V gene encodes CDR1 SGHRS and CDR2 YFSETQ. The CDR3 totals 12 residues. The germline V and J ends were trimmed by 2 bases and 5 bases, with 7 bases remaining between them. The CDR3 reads CASSLQEETQYF. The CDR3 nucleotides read TGCGCCAGCAGCTTACAGGAGGAGACCCAGTACTTC.

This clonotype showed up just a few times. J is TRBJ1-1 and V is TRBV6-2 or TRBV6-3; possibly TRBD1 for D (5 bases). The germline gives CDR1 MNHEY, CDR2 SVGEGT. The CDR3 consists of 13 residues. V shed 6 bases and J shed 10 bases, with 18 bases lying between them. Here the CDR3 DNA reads TGTGCCAGCAGCCTCAGGGCCCCGATTGCAGCTTTCTTT. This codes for CASSLRAPIAAFF.